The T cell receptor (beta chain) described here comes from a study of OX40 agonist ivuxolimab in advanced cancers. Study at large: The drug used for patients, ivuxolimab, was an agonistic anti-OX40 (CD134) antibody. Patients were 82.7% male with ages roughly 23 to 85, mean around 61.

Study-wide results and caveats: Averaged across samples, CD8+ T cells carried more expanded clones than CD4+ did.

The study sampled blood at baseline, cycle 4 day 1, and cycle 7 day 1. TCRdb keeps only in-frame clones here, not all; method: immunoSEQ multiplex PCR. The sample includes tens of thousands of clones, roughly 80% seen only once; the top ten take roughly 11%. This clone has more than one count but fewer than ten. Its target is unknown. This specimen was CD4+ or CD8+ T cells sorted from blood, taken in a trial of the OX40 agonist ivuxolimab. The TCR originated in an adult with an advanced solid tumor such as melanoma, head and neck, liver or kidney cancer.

The CDR3 DNA is TGCGCCAGCAGCTCCCCGGTCGGGGGGGCTAGGGAGACCCAGTACTTC. It is translated as CASSSPVGGARETQYF. The chain employs TRBV10-2 and TRBJ2-5; 8 bases fit TRBD2. This CDR3 is built from 16 residues. The germline V gene encodes CDR1 WSHSY and CDR2 SAAADI. Unmatched junction bases numbered 14, after V lost 6 bases and J lost 5 bases.